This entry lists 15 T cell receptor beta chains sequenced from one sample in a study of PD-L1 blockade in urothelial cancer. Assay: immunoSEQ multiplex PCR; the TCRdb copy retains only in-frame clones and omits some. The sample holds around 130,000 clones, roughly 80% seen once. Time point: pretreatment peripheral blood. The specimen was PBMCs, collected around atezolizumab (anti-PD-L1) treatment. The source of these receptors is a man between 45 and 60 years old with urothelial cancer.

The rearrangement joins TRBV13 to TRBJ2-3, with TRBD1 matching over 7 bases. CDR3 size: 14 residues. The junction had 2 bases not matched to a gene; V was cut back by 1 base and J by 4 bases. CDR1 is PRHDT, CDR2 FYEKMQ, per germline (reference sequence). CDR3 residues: CASSLVQGADTQYF. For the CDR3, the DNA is TGTGCCAGCAGCTTAGTGCAGGGGGCAGATACGCAGTATTTT. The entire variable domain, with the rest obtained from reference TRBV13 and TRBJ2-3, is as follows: AAGVIQSPRHLIKEKRETATLKCYPIPRHDTVYWYQQGPGQDPQFLISFYEKMQSDKGSIPDRFSAQQFSDYHSELNMSSLELGDSALYFCASSLVQGADTQYFGPGTRLTVL.

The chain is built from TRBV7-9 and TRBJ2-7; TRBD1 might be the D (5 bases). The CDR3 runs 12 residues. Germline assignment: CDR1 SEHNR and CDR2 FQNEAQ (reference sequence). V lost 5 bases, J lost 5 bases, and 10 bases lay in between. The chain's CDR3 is CASSLDTNEQYF. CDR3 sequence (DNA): TGTGCCAGCAGCCTGGACACTAACGAGCAGTACTTC. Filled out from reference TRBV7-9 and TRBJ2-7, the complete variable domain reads DTGVSQNPRHKITKRGQNVTFRCDPISEHNRLYWYRQTLGQGPEFLTYFQNEAQLEKSRLLSDRFSAERPKGSFSTLEIQRTEQGDSAMYLCASSLDTNEQYFGPGTRLTVT.

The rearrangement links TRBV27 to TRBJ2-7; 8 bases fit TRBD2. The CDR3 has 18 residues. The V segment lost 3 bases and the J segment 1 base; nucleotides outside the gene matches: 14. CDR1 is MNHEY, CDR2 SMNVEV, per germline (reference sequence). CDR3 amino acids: CASSFTASGFGLSYEQYF. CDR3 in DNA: TGTGCCAGCAGTTTTACTGCTAGCGGGTTCGGACTATCCTACGAGCAGTACTTC.

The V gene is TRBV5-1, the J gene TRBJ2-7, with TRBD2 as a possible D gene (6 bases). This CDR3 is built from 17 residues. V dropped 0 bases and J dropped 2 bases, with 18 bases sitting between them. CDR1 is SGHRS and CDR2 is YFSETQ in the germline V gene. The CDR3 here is CASSLGVGGGYAYEQYF. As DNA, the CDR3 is TGCGCCAGCAGCTTGGGCGTTGGCGGAGGGTACGCCTACGAGCAGTACTTC.

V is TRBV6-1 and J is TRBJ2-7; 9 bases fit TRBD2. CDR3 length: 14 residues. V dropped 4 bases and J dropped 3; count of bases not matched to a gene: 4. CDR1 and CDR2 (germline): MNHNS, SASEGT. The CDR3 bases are TGTGCCAGCAGTGTAGCGGGAGTAGGCTACGAGCAGTACTTC. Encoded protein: CASSVAGVGYEQYF.

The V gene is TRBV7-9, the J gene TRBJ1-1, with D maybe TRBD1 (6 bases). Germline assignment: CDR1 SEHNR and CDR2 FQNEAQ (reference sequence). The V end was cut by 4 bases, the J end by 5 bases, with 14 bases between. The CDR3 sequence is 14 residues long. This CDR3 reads CASSSQGFGTEAFF. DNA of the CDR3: TGTGCCAGCAGCTCACAGGGATTTGGGACTGAAGCTTTCTTT.

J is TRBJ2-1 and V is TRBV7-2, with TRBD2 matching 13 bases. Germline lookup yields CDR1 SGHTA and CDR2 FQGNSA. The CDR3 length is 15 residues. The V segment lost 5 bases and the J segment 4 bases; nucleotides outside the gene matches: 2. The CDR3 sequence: CASSRTSGRYNEQFF. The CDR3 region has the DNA TGTGCCAGCAGCCGGACTAGCGGGAGATACAATGAGCAGTTCTTC.

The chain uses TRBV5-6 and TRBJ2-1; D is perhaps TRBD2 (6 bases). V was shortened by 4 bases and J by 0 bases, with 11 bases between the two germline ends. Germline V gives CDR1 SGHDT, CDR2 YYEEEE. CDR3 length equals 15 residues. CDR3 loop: CASSLGRNSYNEQFF. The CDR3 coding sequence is TGTGCCAGCAGCCTTGGGAGGAACTCCTACAATGAGCAGTTCTTC.

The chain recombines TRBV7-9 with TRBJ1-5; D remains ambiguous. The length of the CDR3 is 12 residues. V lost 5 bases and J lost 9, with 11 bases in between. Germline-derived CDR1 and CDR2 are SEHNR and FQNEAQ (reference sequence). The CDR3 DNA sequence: TGTGCCAGCAGCCCGCCATCCGGGCCCCAGCATTTT. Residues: CASSPPSGPQHF.

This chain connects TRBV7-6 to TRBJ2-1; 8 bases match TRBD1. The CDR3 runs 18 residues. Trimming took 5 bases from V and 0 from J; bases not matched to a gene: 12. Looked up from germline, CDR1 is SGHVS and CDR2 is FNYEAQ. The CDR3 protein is CASSGQGAIPSSYNEQFF. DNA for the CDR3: TGTGCCAGCAGCGGTCAGGGGGCGATCCCAAGCTCCTACAATGAGCAGTTCTTC.

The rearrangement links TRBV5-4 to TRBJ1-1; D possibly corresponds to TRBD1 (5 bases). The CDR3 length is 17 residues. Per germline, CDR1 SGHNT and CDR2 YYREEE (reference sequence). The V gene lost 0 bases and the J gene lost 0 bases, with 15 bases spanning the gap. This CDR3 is CASSLALDRIMNTEAFF. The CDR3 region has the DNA TGTGCCAGCAGCTTGGCGCTCGACAGAATCATGAACACTGAAGCTTTCTTT.

The CDR3 sequence: CASSPTGQSYEQYF. The CDR3 DNA is TGTGCCAGCTCACCAACTGGACAGAGCTACGAGCAGTACTTC. The V call is TRBV18, the J call TRBJ2-7; weak D call: TRBD1 (6 bases). Germline CDR1 KGHSH, CDR2 LQKENI. The CDR3 spans 14 residues. V dropped 2 bases and J dropped 3 bases, with 11 bases sitting between them.

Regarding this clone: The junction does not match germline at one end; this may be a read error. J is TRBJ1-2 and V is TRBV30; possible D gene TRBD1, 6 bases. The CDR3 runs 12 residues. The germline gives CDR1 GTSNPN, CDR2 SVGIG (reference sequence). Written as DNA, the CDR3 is TGTGCCTGGAGCCACGTCAGGGGCCTACCCAGCTTC. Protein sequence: CAWSHVRGLPSF.

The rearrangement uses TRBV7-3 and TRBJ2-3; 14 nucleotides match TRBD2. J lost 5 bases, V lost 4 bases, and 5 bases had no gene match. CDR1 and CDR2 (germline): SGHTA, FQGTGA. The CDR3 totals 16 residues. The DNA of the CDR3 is TGTGCCAGCAGCTCGGGACTAGCGGGAGAATTAGATACGCAGTATTTT. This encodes CASSSGLAGELDTQYF.

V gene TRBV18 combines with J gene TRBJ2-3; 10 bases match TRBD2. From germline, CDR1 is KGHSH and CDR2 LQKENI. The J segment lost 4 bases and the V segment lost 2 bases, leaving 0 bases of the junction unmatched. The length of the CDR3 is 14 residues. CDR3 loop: CASSPSGRADTQYF. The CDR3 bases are TGTGCCAGCTCACCAAGCGGGAGGGCAGATACGCAGTATTTT.